Each of the 5 T cell receptor beta chains below was sequenced from the same sample in a study of blood T cell repertoires in COVID-19. Produced via immunoSEQ multiplex PCR; TCRdb's table is partial and in-frame only. The table records hundreds of thousands of clones, about nine tenths of them present only once. What was sequenced was PBMCs or T cells enriched from blood (not recorded which). The source of these receptors is a young woman with acute COVID-19.

This chain links TRBV20-1 with TRBJ2-7, with D possibly TRBD1 on 6 matching bases. Germline CDR1 is DFQATT and CDR2 is SNEGSKA (reference sequence). This CDR3 is 11 amino acids long. V lost 8 bases to trimming and J lost 7 bases, with 15 bases between them. This CDR3 reads CSWTDISEQYF. The CDR3 nucleotides are TGCAGTTGGACAGACATTAGTGAGCAGTACTTC.

The V gene is TRBV12-5, the J gene TRBJ1-5; D not resolved. The CDR3 runs to 12 residues. Germline V lookup: CDR1 LGHNT, CDR2 FRNRAP. V lost 2 bases and J 5 bases, leaving 4 bases between the germline ends. As DNA, the CDR3 is TGTGCTAGTGGTTTGCAGGATCAGCCCCAGCATTTT. This codes for CASGLQDQPQHF.

This clone is a singleton in its sample. The chain has TRBV5-1 and TRBJ2-5, with 9 bases aligning to TRBD1. V shed 4 bases, J shed 5 bases, and the junction held 9 bases outside the gene matches. Per germline, CDR1 SGHRS and CDR2 YFSETQ. CDR3 size: 15 residues. In DNA, the CDR3 is TGCGCCAGCAGCACCCGACAGGGGGTCGGCGAGACCCAGTACTTC. It encodes CASSTRQGVGETQYF.

This clone was observed a handful of times. This chain connects TRBV18 to TRBJ1-5; no firm D call. CDR3 length: 15 amino acids. CDR1 is KGHSH and CDR2 is LQKENI in the germline V gene. V was cut by 3 bases and J by 0 bases, with 9 bases left in between. The CDR3 DNA reads TGTGCCAGCTCACCGGGAGTCTATAGCAATCAGCCCCAGCATTTT. Translation gives CASSPGVYSNQPQHF. The full variable domain, completed using reference TRBV18 and TRBJ1-5, is NAGVMQNPRHLVRRRGQEARLRCSPMKGHSHVYWYRQLPEEGLKFMVYLQKENIIDESGMPKERFSAEFPKEGPSILRIQQVVRGDSAAYFCASSPGVYSNQPQHFGDGTRLSIL.

CDR3 residues: CASSFLNRGRGTDTQYF. The CDR3 DNA reads as TGTGCCAGCAGCTTCTTGAACAGAGGGCGGGGAACAGATACGCAGTATTTT. The rearrangement links TRBV7-3 to TRBJ2-3; tentatively, D is TRBD2 (6 bases). The CDR3 sequence is 17 residues long. V was cut by 3 bases and J by 3 bases, with 19 bases left in between. Per germline, CDR1 SGHTA and CDR2 FQGTGA.